This T cell receptor beta chain was identified during a study of shared clonotypes between healthy human individuals. Repertoires were generated with immunoSEQ multiplex PCR, while TCRdb's copy carries only in-frame clones and drops some. This sample has 2.3 million or so clones, with more than 85% found just once. A note on this clone: The antigen remains unidentified.

The CDR3 loop spans 16 amino acids. Germline V CDR1 and CDR2: SNHLY, FYNNEI. Trimming cost V 4 bases and J 5 bases; bases outside gene matches: 11. Study results and limitations: The authors expected sequencing depth to affect clonotype sharing among donors. Represented diversity, genetic and exposure-history alike, was limited by few donors. All-four-donor shared clonotypes had higher generation probabilities than non-shared clonotypes did.

It was into CD45RA+ naive and CD45RA-negative memory subsets that the CD4+ cells were split. The TCR comes from a man between 18 and 35 years old in good health. Some clones in this sample may be carry-over from other donors' samples. Sequencing was carried out using naive CD4+ T cells from PBMCs. Described subset: CD45RA+ positively selected. The genes are TRBV2 and TRBJ2-5; 9 bases map to TRBD2. CDR3 sequence (DNA): TGTGCCAGCAGTGGCTGGGGTTTAGCGGGAGTGGAGACCCAGTACTTC. It encodes CASSGWGLAGVETQYF.